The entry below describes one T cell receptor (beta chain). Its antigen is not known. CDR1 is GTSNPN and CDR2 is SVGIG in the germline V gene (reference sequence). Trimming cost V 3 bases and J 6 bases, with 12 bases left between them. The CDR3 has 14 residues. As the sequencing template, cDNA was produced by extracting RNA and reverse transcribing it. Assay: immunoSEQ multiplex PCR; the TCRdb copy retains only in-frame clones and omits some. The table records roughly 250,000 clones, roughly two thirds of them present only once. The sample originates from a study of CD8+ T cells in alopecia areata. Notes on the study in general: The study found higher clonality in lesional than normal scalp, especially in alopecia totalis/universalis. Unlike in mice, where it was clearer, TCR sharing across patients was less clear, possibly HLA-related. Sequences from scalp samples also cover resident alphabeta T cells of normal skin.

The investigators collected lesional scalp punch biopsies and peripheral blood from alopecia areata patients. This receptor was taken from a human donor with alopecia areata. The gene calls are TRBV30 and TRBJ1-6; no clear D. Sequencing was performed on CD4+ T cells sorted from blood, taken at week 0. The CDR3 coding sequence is TGTGCCTGGAGCGTCGGGGTTACTAATTCACCCCTCCACTTT. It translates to CAWSVGVTNSPLHF.